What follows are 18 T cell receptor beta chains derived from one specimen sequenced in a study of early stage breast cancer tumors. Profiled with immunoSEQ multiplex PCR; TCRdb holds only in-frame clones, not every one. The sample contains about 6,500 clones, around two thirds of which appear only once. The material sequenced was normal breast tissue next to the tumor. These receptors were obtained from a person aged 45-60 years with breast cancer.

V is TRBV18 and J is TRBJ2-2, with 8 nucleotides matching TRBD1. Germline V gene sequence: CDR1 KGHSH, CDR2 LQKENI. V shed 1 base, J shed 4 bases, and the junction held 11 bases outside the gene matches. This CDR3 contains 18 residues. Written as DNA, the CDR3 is TGTGCCAGCTCACCACGGCAGGGGGCGCCCGGATCCACCGGGGAGCTGTTTTTT. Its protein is CASSPRQGAPGSTGELFF. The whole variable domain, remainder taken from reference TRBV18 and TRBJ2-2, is NAGVMQNPRHLVRRRGQEARLRCSPMKGHSHVYWYRQLPEEGLKFMVYLQKENIIDESGMPKERFSAEFPKEGPSILRIQQVVRGDSAAYFCASSPRQGAPGSTGELFFGEGSRLTVL.

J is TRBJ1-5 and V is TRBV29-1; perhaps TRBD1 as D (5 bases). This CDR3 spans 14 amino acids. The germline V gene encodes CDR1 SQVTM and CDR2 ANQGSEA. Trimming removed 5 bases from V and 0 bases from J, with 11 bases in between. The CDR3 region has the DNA TGCAGCGTTTCTACAGGATATAGCAATCAGCCCCAGCATTTT. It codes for CSVSTGYSNQPQHF. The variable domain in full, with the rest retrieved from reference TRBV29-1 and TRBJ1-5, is SAVISQKPSRDICQRGTSLTIQCQVDSQVTMMFWYRQQPGQSLTLIATANQGSEATYESGFVIDKFPISRPNLTFSTLTVSNMSPEDSSIYLCSVSTGYSNQPQHFGDGTRLSIL.

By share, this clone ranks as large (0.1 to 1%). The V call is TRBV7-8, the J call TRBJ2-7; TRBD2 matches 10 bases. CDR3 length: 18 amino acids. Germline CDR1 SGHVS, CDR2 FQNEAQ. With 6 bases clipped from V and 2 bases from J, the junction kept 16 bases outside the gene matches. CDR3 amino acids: CASSFRLAGSPLTYEQYF. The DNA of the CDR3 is TGTGCCAGCAGTTTTAGACTAGCGGGTAGTCCCCTAACCTACGAGCAGTACTTC.

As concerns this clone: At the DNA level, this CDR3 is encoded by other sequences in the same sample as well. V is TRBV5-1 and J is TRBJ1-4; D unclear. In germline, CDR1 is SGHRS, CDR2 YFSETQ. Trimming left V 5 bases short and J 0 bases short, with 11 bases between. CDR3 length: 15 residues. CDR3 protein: CASRETVSTNEKLFF. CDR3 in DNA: TGCGCCAGCAGGGAAACAGTTTCAACTAATGAAAAACTGTTTTTT.

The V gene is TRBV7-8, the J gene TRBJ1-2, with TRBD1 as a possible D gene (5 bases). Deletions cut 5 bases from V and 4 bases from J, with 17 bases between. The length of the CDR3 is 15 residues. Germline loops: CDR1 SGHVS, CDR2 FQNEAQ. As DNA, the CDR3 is TGTGCCAGCAGCCGACGGGGGGAGCACTTCTATGGCTACACCTTC. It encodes CASSRRGEHFYGYTF. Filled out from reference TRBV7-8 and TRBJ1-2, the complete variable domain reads GAGVSQSPRYKVAKRGQDVALRCDPISGHVSLFWYQQALGQGPEFLTYFQNEAQLDKSGLPSDRFFAERPEGSVSTLKIQRTQQEDSAVYLCASSRRGEHFYGYTFGSGTRLTVV.

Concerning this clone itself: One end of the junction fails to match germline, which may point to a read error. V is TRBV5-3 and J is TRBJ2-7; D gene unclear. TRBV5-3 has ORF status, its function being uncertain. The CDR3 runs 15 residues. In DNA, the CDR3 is TGTGCCAGCAGCTTGGCCTTTGGAAGCTCCTACGAGCAGTACTTC. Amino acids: CASSLAFGSSYEQYF.

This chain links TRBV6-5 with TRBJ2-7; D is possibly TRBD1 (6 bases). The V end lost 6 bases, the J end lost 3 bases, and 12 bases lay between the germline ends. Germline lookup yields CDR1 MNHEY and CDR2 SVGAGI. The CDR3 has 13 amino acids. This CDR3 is CASRSGTSYEQYF. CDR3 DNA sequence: TGTGCCAGCAGGTCCGGGACAAGCTACGAGCAGTACTTC.

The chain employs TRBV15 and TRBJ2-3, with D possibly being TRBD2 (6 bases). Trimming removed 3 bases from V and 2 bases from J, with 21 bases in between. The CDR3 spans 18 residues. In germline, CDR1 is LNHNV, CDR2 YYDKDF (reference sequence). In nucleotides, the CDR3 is TGTGCCACCAGCAGGGATGTAACTAGCCCTACTTTCACAGATACGCAGTATTTT. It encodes CATSRDVTSPTFTDTQYF. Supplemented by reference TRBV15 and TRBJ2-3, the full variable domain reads DAMVIQNPRYQVTQFGKPVTLSCSQTLNHNVMYWYQQKSSQAPKLLFHYYDKDFNNEADTPDNFQSRRPNTSFCFLDIRSPGLGDTAMYLCATSRDVTSPTFTDTQYFGPGTRLTVL.

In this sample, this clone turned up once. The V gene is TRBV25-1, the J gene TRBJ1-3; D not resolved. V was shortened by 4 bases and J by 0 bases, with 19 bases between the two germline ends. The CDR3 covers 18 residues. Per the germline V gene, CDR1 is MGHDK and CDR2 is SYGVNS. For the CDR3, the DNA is TGTGCCAGCAGTGGGGTCCGTGACTTGGAGTACTCTGGAAACACCATATATTTT. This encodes CASSGVRDLEYSGNTIYF. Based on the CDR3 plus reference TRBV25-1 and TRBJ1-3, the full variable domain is EADIYQTPRYLVIGTGKKITLECSQTMGHDKMYWYQQDPGMELHLIHYSYGVNSTEKGDLSSESTVSRIRTEHFPLTLESARPSHTSQYLCASSGVRDLEYSGNTIYFGEGSWLTVV.

The CDR3 region is CASSPGRGPYEQYF. In nucleotides, the CDR3 is TGTGCCAGCAGCCCGGGTAGGGGACCCTACGAGCAGTACTTC. V gene TRBV11-2 combines with J gene TRBJ2-7; the D gene could be TRBD1 or TRBD2 (5 bases each). The CDR3 sequence is 14 residues long. Trimming shortened V by 5 bases and J by 2 bases, and 13 bases separated the two germline ends. The germline V gene has CDR1 SGHAT and CDR2 FQNNGV.

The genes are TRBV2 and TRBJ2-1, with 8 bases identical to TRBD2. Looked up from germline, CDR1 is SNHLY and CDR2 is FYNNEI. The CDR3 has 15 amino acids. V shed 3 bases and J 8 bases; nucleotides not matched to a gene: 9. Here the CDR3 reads CASSEGGTSSDEQFF. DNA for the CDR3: TGTGCCAGCAGTGAGGGCGGGACTAGTTCGGATGAGCAGTTCTTC.

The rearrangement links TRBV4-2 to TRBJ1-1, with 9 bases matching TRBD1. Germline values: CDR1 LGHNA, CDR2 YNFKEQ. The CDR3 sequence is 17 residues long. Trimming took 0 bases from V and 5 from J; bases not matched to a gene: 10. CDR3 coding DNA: TGTGCCAGCAGCCAAGACGGGACAGGGAGGGGGAGAACTGAAGCTTTCTTT. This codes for CASSQDGTGRGRTEAFF.

CDR3 sequence: CASSLISGSYNEQFF. The CDR3 DNA is TGTGCCAGCAGCTTGATTAGCGGGTCCTACAATGAGCAGTTCTTC. The gene calls are TRBV5-4 and TRBJ2-1, with 7 bases matching TRBD2. The CDR3 has 15 amino acids. With 1 base clipped from V and 1 base from J, the junction kept 2 bases outside the gene matches. Germline V gene sequence: CDR1 SGHNT, CDR2 YYREEE (reference sequence).

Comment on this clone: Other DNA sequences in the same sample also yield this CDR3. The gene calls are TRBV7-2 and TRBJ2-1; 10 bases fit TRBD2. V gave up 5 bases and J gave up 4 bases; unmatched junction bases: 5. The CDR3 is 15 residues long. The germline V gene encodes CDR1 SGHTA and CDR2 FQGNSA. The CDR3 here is CASSLTSGKYNEQFF. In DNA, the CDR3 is TGTGCCAGCAGCCTAACTAGCGGGAAATACAATGAGCAGTTCTTC. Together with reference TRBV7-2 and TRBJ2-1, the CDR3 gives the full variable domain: GAGVSQSPSNKVTEKGKDVELRCDPISGHTALYWYRQSLGQGLEFLIYFQGNSAPDKSGLPSDRFSAERTGGSVSTLTIQRTQQEDSAVYLCASSLTSGKYNEQFFGPGTRLTVL.

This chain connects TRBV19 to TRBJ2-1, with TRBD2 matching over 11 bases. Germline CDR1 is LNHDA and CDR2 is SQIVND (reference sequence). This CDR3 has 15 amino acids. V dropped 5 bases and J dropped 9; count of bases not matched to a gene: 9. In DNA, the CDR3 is TGTGCCAGTAGTTCCACTAGCGGGGGTCAAACTGAGCAGTTCTTC. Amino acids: CASSSTSGGQTEQFF.

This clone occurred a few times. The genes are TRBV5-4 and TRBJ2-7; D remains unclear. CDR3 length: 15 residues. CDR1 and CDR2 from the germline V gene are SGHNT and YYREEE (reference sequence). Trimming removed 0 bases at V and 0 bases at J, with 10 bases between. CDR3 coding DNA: TGTGCCAGCAGCTTGGCCTTTGGAAGCTCCTACGAGCAGTACTTC. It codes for CASSLAFGSSYEQYF.

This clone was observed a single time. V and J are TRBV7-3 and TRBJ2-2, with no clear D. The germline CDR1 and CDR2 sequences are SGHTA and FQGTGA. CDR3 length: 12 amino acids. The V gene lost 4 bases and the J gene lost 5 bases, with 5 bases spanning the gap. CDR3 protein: CASSSRTGELFF. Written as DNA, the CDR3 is TGTGCCAGCAGCTCAAGGACCGGGGAGCTGTTTTTT.

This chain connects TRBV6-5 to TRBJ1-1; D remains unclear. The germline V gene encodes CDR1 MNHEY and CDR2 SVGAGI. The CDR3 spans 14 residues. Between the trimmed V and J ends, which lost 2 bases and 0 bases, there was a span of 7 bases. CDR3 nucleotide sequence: TGTGCCAGCAGTTACAGCCAGATGAACACTGAAGCTTTCTTT. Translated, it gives CASSYSQMNTEAFF.